These 21 T cell receptor beta chains were sequenced from one sample in a study of blood T cell repertoires in COVID-19. Repertoires were generated with immunoSEQ multiplex PCR, while TCRdb's copy carries only in-frame clones and drops some. Altogether around 200,000 clones are present, roughly nine tenths being singletons, with the ten largest covering 3% to 3.5%. The specimen was PBMCs or T cells enriched from blood (not recorded which). The receptor source for this set is a woman between 50 and 59 years old in a cohort exposed to, infected with or recovered from COVID-19 (not recorded which).

The rearrangement joins TRBV19 to TRBJ2-2; 7 bases are a match to TRBD1. After removal of 6 bases from V and 5 bases from J, the junction contained 12 bases not matched to a gene. The germline CDR1 and CDR2 sequences are LNHDA and SQIVND (reference sequence). The CDR3 is made up of 16 amino acids. The CDR3 DNA sequence: TGTGCCAGTAGGAACAGCCGGGACAGTCTAACCGGGGAGCTGTTTTTT. This gives the protein CASRNSRDSLTGELFF.

As concerns this clone: Other DNA sequences within the sample encode an identical CDR3. The chain carries TRBV6-2 or TRBV6-3 and TRBJ1-2, with unresolved D. The V and J ends lost 3 bases and 4 bases respectively, with 9 bases between them. The CDR3 covers 13 residues. Germline CDR1 MNHEY, CDR2 SVGEGT. The CDR3 DNA reads as TGTGCCAGCAGTTATGGCAGTCTCTATGGCTACACCTTC. Translated: CASSYGSLYGYTF.

The chain recombines TRBV12-5 with TRBJ2-3; TRBD2 agrees at 7 bases. CDR3 length: 15 residues. Per the germline V gene, CDR1 is LGHNT and CDR2 is FRNRAP. V was pared by 6 bases and J by 0 bases, with 6 bases of the junction left unmatched. The CDR3 region is CASGKLAPSTDTQYF. CDR3 bases: TGTGCTAGTGGCAAACTAGCGCCAAGCACAGATACGCAGTATTTT. The variable domain in full, completed from reference TRBV12-5 and TRBJ2-3, reads DARVTQTPRHKVTEMGQEVTMRCQPILGHNTVFWYRQTMMQGLELLAYFRNRAPLDDSGMPKDRFSAEMPDATLATLKIQPSEPRDSAVYFCASGKLAPSTDTQYFGPGTRLTVL.

The chain carries TRBV11-2 and TRBJ2-5, with D perhaps matching TRBD1 (5 bases). The CDR3 spans 16 residues. The V end was cut by 0 bases, the J end by 7 bases, with 18 bases between. Per the germline V gene, CDR1 is SGHAT and CDR2 is FQNNGV. This CDR3 is CASSLDWSGLGATQYF. DNA for the CDR3: TGTGCCAGCAGCTTAGACTGGTCAGGGCTTGGAGCGACCCAGTACTTC.

V usage is TRBV3-1 (or the pseudogene TRBV3-2) and J usage is TRBJ2-5; 10 bases are shared with TRBD2. The CDR3 sequence is 14 residues long. Germline trimming cut 9 bases from V and 5 bases from J; bases unmatched to any gene: 9. The germline gives CDR1 LGHDT, CDR2 YNNKEL (reference sequence). This CDR3 reads CASKAGGPWETQYF. For the CDR3, the DNA is TGTGCCAGTAAAGCGGGGGGGCCTTGGGAGACCCAGTACTTC.

The chain couples TRBV4-2 to TRBJ1-1; perhaps TRBD1 as D (5 bases). V was pared by 0 bases and J by 4 bases, with 21 bases between. Germline lookup yields CDR1 LGHNA and CDR2 YNFKEQ. The CDR3 is 18 residues long. CDR3 DNA sequence: TGTGCCAGCAGCCAAGAGTCGGTCAGGGCGTTTAAAGCCACTGAAGCTTTCTTT. Translating gives CASSQESVRAFKATEAFF.

The V gene is TRBV12-5, the J gene TRBJ2-3, with a tentative D call TRBD2 (6 bases). Trimming removed 2 bases from V and 0 bases from J, with 12 bases in between. The CDR3 runs to 16 residues. Germline V gene lookup returns CDR1 LGHNT and CDR2 FRNRAP. The CDR3 loop reads CASGLYRGTSTDTQYF. DNA of the CDR3: TGTGCTAGTGGTTTGTATCGGGGGACTAGCACAGATACGCAGTATTTT. Variable domain in full (rest from reference TRBV12-5 and TRBJ2-3): DARVTQTPRHKVTEMGQEVTMRCQPILGHNTVFWYRQTMMQGLELLAYFRNRAPLDDSGMPKDRFSAEMPDATLATLKIQPSEPRDSAVYFCASGLYRGTSTDTQYFGPGTRLTVL.

V gene TRBV28 combines with J gene TRBJ1-2, with D perhaps TRBD1 (5 bases). This CDR3 has 14 amino acids. The germline gives CDR1 MDHEN, CDR2 SYDVKM. Trimming left V 3 bases short and J 4 bases short, with 12 bases between. The CDR3 loop reads CASSLGVTGYGYTF. In DNA, the CDR3 is TGTGCCAGCAGTTTGGGCGTTACAGGCTATGGCTACACCTTC.

This clone was recorded once. The chain carries TRBV30 and TRBJ2-2, with 7 bases that match TRBD1. V shed 5 bases, J shed 2 bases, and the junction held 5 bases outside the gene matches. The CDR3 length is 14 residues. CDR1 and CDR2 (germline): GTSNPN, SVGIG (reference sequence). For the CDR3, the DNA is TGTGCCTGGGGGAGACAGGGAAACACCGGGGAGCTGTTTTTT. Protein product: CAWGRQGNTGELFF.

This clone was seen a few times. The V gene is TRBV6-2 or TRBV6-3, the J gene TRBJ1-4, with unresolved D. The CDR3 totals 15 residues. Germline-derived CDR1 and CDR2 are MNHEY and SVGEGT. V lost 0 bases and J 7 bases, leaving 12 bases between the germline ends. CDR3 in amino acids: CASSYSSGAREKLFF. CDR3 coding DNA: TGTGCCAGCAGTTACTCGTCGGGTGCCCGTGAAAAACTGTTTTTT.

V gene TRBV5-6 combines with J gene TRBJ1-1, with unresolved D. The V end was cut by 2 bases, the J end by 6 bases, with 14 bases between. The CDR3 extends over 14 amino acids. CDR1 and CDR2 (germline): SGHDT, YYEEEE. CDR3 in amino acids: CASSLGLMDSEAFF. The CDR3 region has the DNA TGTGCCAGCAGCTTAGGTCTTATGGACTCTGAAGCTTTCTTT.

The chain employs TRBV27 and TRBJ2-3, with D perhaps TRBD1 (6 bases). The germline V and J ends were trimmed by 6 bases and 8 bases, with 9 bases remaining between them. CDR3 length equals 11 residues. Germline loops: CDR1 MNHEY, CDR2 SMNVEV (reference sequence). The CDR3, as DNA: TGTGCCAGCAGCTTCAGGGGTACGCAGTATTTT. Protein: CASSFRGTQYF.

V usage is TRBV27 and J usage is TRBJ1-2; D gene ambiguous. CDR1 MNHEY and CDR2 SMNVEV come from the germline V gene (reference sequence). V lost 0 bases and J 11 bases, leaving 13 bases between the germline ends. The CDR3 loop spans 13 amino acids. CDR3 sequence reads: CASSLSRQSRYTF. DNA of the CDR3: TGTGCCAGCAGTTTATCGCGGCAGTCGAGATACACCTTC.

This clone was detected a few times. V is TRBV25-1 and J is TRBJ1-1; perhaps TRBD1 as D (5 bases). The germline CDR1 and CDR2 sequences are MGHDK and SYGVNS. The CDR3 runs 16 residues. V was cut by 6 bases and J by 6 bases, with 23 bases left in between. In DNA form, the CDR3 reads TGTGCCAGCAGCCTAAACGGGGGGGAACTTGGCTCTGAAGCTTTCTTT. This codes for CASSLNGGELGSEAFF.

The J gene is TRBJ2-7, the V gene TRBV11-3, with D perhaps matching TRBD2 (6 bases). Deletions cut 4 bases from V and 3 bases from J, with 10 bases between. The germline V gene has CDR1 SGHNT and CDR2 YENEEA. This CDR3 has 13 amino acids. CDR3 loop: CASSSGLNYEQYF. The CDR3 nucleotides are TGTGCCAGCAGCTCGGGACTCAACTACGAGCAGTACTTC.

The rearrangement links TRBV14 to TRBJ2-1; D remains ambiguous. The length of the CDR3 is 13 residues. Germline CDR1 is SGHDN and CDR2 is FVKESK. Trimming took off 2 bases at V and 4 bases at J, with 6 bases between the two ends. The CDR3 nucleotides are TGTGCCAGCAGCCAACTCCGGTACAATGAGCAGTTCTTC. Protein sequence: CASSQLRYNEQFF.

This chain joins TRBV4-3 and TRBJ2-3, with D unclear. CDR1 and CDR2 (germline): LGHNA, YSLEER. With 1 base removed from V and 4 bases from J, the gap between germline ends came to 6 bases. There are 13 residues in the CDR3. The chain's CDR3 is CASSQVTSDTQYF. The CDR3 nucleotides are TGCGCCAGCAGCCAAGTTACATCAGATACGCAGTATTTT.

The DNA of the CDR3 is TGTGCCAGTAGTCCTCGGGGACAGGGTCGCACTGAAGCTTTCTTT. Encoded protein: CASSPRGQGRTEAFF. The V call is TRBV19, the J call TRBJ1-1; 9 bases are shared with TRBD1. The junction had 8 bases not matched to a gene; V was cut back by 5 bases and J by 4 bases. Germline CDR1 is LNHDA and CDR2 is SQIVND (reference sequence). This CDR3 has 15 residues.

The V call is TRBV7-8, the J call TRBJ1-2; 7 positions agree with TRBD1. Germline trimming cut 5 bases from V and 0 bases from J; bases unmatched to any gene: 6. Germline CDR1 and CDR2: SGHVS and FQNEAQ. CDR3 length: 15 residues. This CDR3 is CASSPYRGANYGYTF. In DNA, the CDR3 is TGTGCCAGCAGCCCATACAGGGGTGCTAACTATGGCTACACCTTC.

This chain links TRBV7-9 with TRBJ2-7, with 10 bases aligning to TRBD2. J lost 3 bases, V lost 1 base, and 3 bases had no gene match. Germline loops: CDR1 SEHNR, CDR2 FQNEAQ (reference sequence). The CDR3 runs to 15 residues. CDR3 sequence: CASSLGTSGRYEQYF. The CDR3 bases are TGTGCCAGCAGCTTAGGGACTAGCGGACGCTACGAGCAGTACTTC.

This chain's CDR3 is CASSETGVSYNEQFF. The CDR3 DNA follows: TGTGCCAGCAGCGAAACAGGCGTCTCATACAATGAGCAGTTCTTC. This chain joins TRBV4-2 and TRBJ2-1, with D possibly TRBD1 on 5 matching bases. CDR3 length: 15 amino acids. Per germline, CDR1 LGHNA and CDR2 YNFKEQ. Trimming shortened V by 5 bases and J by 4 bases, and 15 bases separated the two germline ends.